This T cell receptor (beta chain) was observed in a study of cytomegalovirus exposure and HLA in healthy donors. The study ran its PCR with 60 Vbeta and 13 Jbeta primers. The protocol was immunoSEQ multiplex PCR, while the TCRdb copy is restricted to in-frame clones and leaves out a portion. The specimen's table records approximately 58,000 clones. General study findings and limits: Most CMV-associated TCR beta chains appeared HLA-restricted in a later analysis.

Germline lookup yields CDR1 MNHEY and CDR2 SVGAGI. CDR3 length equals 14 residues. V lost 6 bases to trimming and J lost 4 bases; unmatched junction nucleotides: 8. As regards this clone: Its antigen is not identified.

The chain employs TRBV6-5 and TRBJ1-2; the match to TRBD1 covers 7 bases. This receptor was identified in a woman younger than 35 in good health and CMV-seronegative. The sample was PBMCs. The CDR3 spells CASRSQGEVYGYTF. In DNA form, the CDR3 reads TGTGCCAGCAGGTCGCAGGGGGAAGTCTATGGCTACACCTTC.